A selection of T cell receptor beta chains follows, all from one sample in a study of technical replicates of blood from a handful of donors. The data were produced by immunoSEQ multiplex PCR, yet TCRdb's version contains in-frame clones alone and is incomplete. The sample holds about 15,000 clones, approximately 80% seen once. Sequenced input: PBMCs. These receptors originate from a human donor in good health. Both conserved end residues are part of each CDR3. The D gene is left open where the match is weak. Size values are once, few and many counts, or a class for expanded clones, and some rows have none.

D	J	size	length	V	DNA	CDR3
-	TRBJ2-2	once	15	TRBV6-5	TGTGCCAGCAGCCCTTCGGTCACGGGGGACGGGGAGCTGTTTTTT	CASSPSVTGDGELFF
-	TRBJ1-4	-	14	TRBV28	TGTGCCAGCAGCTCGGGACAAGAAGAAGAAAAACTGTTTTTT	CASSSGQEEEKLFF
TRBD1	TRBJ1-5	-	14	TRBV19	TGTGCCAGTAGTGCCTGGACAGGGGTCGGCAAAACGGATTTT	CASSAWTGVGKTDF
-	TRBJ2-1	-	14	TRBV19	TGTGCCAGTAATCAGTGGGGCTCGTACAATGAGCAGTTCTTC	CASNQWGSYNEQFF
TRBD1	TRBJ2-5	-	16	TRBV29-1	TGCAGCGCGAGCCCTTTTGGACAGGGAGGTGGAGAGACCCAGTACTTC	CSASPFGQGGGETQYF
TRBD2	TRBJ2-2	-	18	TRBV18	TGTGCCAGCTCGTCTACCGGACTAGCGGGAGGAAACACCGGGGAGCTGTTTTTT	CASSSTGLAGGNTGELFF
TRBD2	TRBJ2-7	-	13	TRBV9	TGTGCCAGCAGCTTAGCGGGAGGGTACGAGCAGTACTTC	CASSLAGGYEQYF
-	TRBJ2-7	-	14	TRBV11-2	TGTGCCAGCAGCGTCCAGGCCGGTCCTAACGAGCAGTACTTC	CASSVQAGPNEQYF
TRBD1	TRBJ2-7	-	14	TRBV11-2	TGTGCCAGCAGCTTTGACAGGGGCTCCTACGAGCAGTACTTC	CASSFDRGSYEQYF
TRBD1	TRBJ1-2	-	15	TRBV9	TGTGCCAGCAGCGCCCGTCTACAGGGGGCATATGGCTACACCTTC	CASSARLQGAYGYTF
TRBD2	TRBJ2-1	-	14	TRBV6-5	TGTGCCAGCAGTAGACTAGCGGGAGTAAGTGAGCAGTTCTTC	CASSRLAGVSEQFF
-	TRBJ2-7	-	12	TRBV7-9	TGTGCCAGCAGCTTGAGCCCTTACGAGCAGTACTTC	CASSLSPYEQYF
-	TRBJ2-7	-	13	TRBV5-1	TGCGCCAGCAGCATGGACACCTTCCACGAGCAGTACTTC	CASSMDTFHEQYF
-	TRBJ1-1	-	13	TRBV29-1	TGCAGCGTTGAAGAGAGAGTGAACACTGAAGCTTTCTTT	CSVEERVNTEAFF
-	TRBJ1-2	-	14	TRBV30	TGTGCCTGGACCCTTGTGGGGCACGGCTATGGCTACACCTTC	CAWTLVGHGYGYTF
TRBD1	TRBJ2-1	-	13	TRBV18	TGTGCCAGCTCACCAAATGGACAGGGCGGGCAGTTCTTC	CASSPNGQGGQFF
TRBD2	TRBJ2-3	-	14	TRBV5-4	TGTGCCAGCAGCCCTAGCGGGGCTGAAGATACGCAGTATTTT	CASSPSGAEDTQYF
-	TRBJ2-3	-	13	TRBV5-1	TGCGCCAGCAGCTTCAGGGACACAGATACGCAGTATTTT	CASSFRDTDTQYF
TRBD2	TRBJ2-1	once	15	TRBV7-9	TGTGCCAGCAGCCCCGGGACTAGCGGGGATAATGAGCAGTTCTTC	CASSPGTSGDNEQFF
-	TRBJ2-7	once	13	TRBV6-6	TGTGCCAGCAGTTACGACGAAGGGGGTCAGCAGTACTTC	CASSYDEGGQQYF
TRBD2	TRBJ2-7	few	16	TRBV5-4	TGTGCCAGCAGCCTCCAGGGACTAGCGGGAGTCCGCGAGCAGTACTTC	CASSLQGLAGVREQYF
TRBD1	TRBJ2-7	-	15	TRBV18	TGTGCCAGCTCACTCCGGACAGGGAGCTCCTACGAGCAGTACTTC	CASSLRTGSSYEQYF
TRBD2	TRBJ2-2	once	14	TRBV6-4	TGTGCCAGCAGTGACGGGACTAGCACCGGGGAGCTGTTTTTT	CASSDGTSTGELFF
TRBD1	TRBJ2-5	-	13	TRBV28	TGTGCCAGCAGTACAGGGGGCACGGAGACCCAGTACTTC	CASSTGGTETQYF
-	TRBJ2-7	-	11	TRBV6-4	TGTGCCAGCCGTTCCGGGACACGGGAGTACTTC	CASRSGTREYF
TRBD1	TRBJ1-1	-	13	TRBV6-5	TGTGCCAGCAGTTACTCGGGACAGAGTGAAGCTTTCTTT	CASSYSGQSEAFF
-	TRBJ1-1	-	13	TRBV2	TGTGCCAGCAGTACAGAGTTTATCACTGAAGCTTTCTTT	CASSTEFITEAFF
-	TRBJ1-5	once	14	TRBV13	TGTGCCAGCAGCTCAGGGAAGGGGCTCCGGCCCCAGCATTTT	CASSSGKGLRPQHF
TRBD1	TRBJ1-1	-	15	TRBV6-5	TGTGCCAGCAGTCGACAGGGGGCGGGAAGTACTGAAGCTTTCTTT	CASSRQGAGSTEAFF
TRBD1	TRBJ2-6	-	16	TRBV2	TGTGCCGGGACAGGGGAAATATTGGGCGGGGCCAACGTCCTGACTTTC	CAGTGEILGGANVLTF
TRBD2	TRBJ2-1	-	17	TRBV5-1	TGCGCCAGCAGCTTGGGACTAGCGGGATACGTATACAATGAGCAGTTCTTC	CASSLGLAGYVYNEQFF
-	TRBJ1-2	-	15	TRBV19	TGTGCCACCAATCCTGCCGGGGGGCCCTCCTCAGGCTACACCTTC	CATNPAGGPSSGYTF
-	TRBJ2-3	-	14	TRBV7-9	TGTGCCAGCAGTCAAGGGGTTAGCACAGATACGCAGTATTTT	CASSQGVSTDTQYF
-	TRBJ1-2	-	17	TRBV4-1	TGCGCCAGCAGCCAAGACACCCGGGACAAGGCTAGGGATGGCTACACCTTC	CASSQDTRDKARDGYTF
TRBD1	TRBJ2-3	-	14	TRBV27	TGTGCCAGCACCTGGACAGGGGGCAGTGATACGCAGTATTTT	CASTWTGGSDTQYF
TRBD2	TRBJ2-7	-	15	TRBV27	TGTGCCAGCTCGTCGGGACTAGCGGCCACCTACGAGCAGTACTTC	CASSSGLAATYEQYF
-	TRBJ2-1	once	11	TRBV29-1	TGCAGCGTCGTCCGGGGAGGTGAGCAGTTCTTC	CSVVRGGEQFF
TRBD1	TRBJ1-2	-	17	TRBV5-1	TGCGCCAGCAGTGAGGGCACCGGGACAGGGGGCGCGATGGGCTACACCTTC	CASSEGTGTGGAMGYTF
-	TRBJ2-3	-	16	TRBV10-3	TGTGCCATCAGTGACTCCAGCGGACTTAGCACAGATACGCAGTATTTT	CAISDSSGLSTDTQYF
TRBD2	TRBJ2-1	-	16	TRBV6-4	TGTGCCAGCAGGTTGGGACTAGCGGGAGTTTGGAATGAGCAGTTCTTC	CASRLGLAGVWNEQFF
TRBD2	TRBJ2-7	once	13	TRBV4-2	TGTGCCAGCAGCCATACTAGCGGGAGCGAGCAGTACTTC	CASSHTSGSEQYF
TRBD1	TRBJ1-1	-	15	TRBV5-1	TGCGCCAGCACCAACCCGGAGGGGGCGGGCACTGAAGCTTTCTTT	CASTNPEGAGTEAFF
TRBD2	TRBJ2-3	once	12	TRBV14	TGTGCCAGCAGCCTGGGACTAGGCACGCAGTATTTT	CASSLGLGTQYF
-	TRBJ2-6	-	15	TRBV5-1	TGCGCCAGCAGCTTCTCAGGGTCTGGGGCCAACGTCCTGACTTTC	CASSFSGSGANVLTF
-	TRBJ2-3	-	15	TRBV5-1	TGCGCCAGCAGCAACAGAGAGGGCCTACGAGATACGCAGTATTTT	CASSNREGLRDTQYF
TRBD2	TRBJ2-4	-	14	TRBV6-1	TGTGCCAGCACCGGGACCAGCGGGGAAACCATTCAGTACTTC	CASTGTSGETIQYF
TRBD2	TRBJ2-5	-	13	TRBV19	TGTGCCAGTAGTATTAGCGGGAGGGAGACCCAGTACTTC	CASSISGRETQYF
TRBD1	TRBJ2-1	few	16	TRBV27	TGTGCCAGCAGTTTTAGGTGGGACAGCTCCTACAATGAGCAGTTCTTC	CASSFRWDSSYNEQFF
-	TRBJ1-1	once	15	TRBV6-5	TGTGCCAGCAGTGGACAGCGACGAATGAACACTGAAGCTTTCTTT	CASSGQRRMNTEAFF
-	TRBJ1-2	-	14	TRBV19	TGTGCCAGTAGTAGAGACAGTTCTAACTATGGCTACACCTTC	CASSRDSSNYGYTF
-	TRBJ2-1	-	16	TRBV28	TGTGCCAGCAGCCCCCGTGAGGGGGTTTCTTACAATGAGCAGTTCTTC	CASSPREGVSYNEQFF
-	TRBJ2-2	-	16	TRBV2	TGTGCCAGCAGGCGGCTGCCGCGGGGGAACACCGGGGAGCTGTTTTTT	CASRRLPRGNTGELFF
TRBD2	TRBJ2-7	-	18	TRBV5-1	TGCGCCAGCCGCTTGGCCCCCACTGCTAGCGGGAGCGACTACGAGCAGTACTTC	CASRLAPTASGSDYEQYF
TRBD2	TRBJ2-1	-	22	TRBV27	TGTGCCAGCAGTTTATCCCTCGCCTTTAGCGGGAGGGGCTGGGACGACGGCAATGAGCAGTTCTTC	CASSLSLAFSGRGWDDGNEQFF
-	TRBJ2-5	-	14	TRBV19	TGTGCCAGTAGTCCCGGGGGATCGGGAGAGACCCAGTACTTC	CASSPGGSGETQYF